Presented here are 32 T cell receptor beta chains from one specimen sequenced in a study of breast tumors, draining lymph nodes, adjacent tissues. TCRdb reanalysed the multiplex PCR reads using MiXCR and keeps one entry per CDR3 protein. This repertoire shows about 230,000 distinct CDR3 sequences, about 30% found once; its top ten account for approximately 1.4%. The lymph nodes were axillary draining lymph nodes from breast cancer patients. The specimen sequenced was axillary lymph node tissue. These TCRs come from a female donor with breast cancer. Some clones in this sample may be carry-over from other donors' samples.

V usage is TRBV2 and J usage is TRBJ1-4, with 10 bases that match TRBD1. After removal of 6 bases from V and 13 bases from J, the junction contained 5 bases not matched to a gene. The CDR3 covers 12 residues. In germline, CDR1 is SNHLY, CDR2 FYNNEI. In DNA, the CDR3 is TGTGCCAGCAGAGGACAGGGGGAGAGACTGTTTTTT. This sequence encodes CASRGQGERLFF.

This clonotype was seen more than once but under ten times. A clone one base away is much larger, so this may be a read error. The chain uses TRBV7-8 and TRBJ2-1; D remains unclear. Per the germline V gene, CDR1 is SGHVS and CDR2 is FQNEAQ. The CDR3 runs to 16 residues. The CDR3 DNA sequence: TGTGCCAGCAGCTTAGCAAGTCAAAGTCTCTACAATGGGCAGTTCTTC. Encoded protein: CASSLASQSLYNGQFF. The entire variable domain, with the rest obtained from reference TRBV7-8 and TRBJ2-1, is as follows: GAGVSQSPRYKVAKRGQDVALRCDPISGHVSLFWYQQALGQGPEFLTYFQNEAQLDKSGLPSDRFFAERPEGSVSTLKIQRTQQEDSAVYLCASSLASQSLYNGQFFGPGTRLTVL.

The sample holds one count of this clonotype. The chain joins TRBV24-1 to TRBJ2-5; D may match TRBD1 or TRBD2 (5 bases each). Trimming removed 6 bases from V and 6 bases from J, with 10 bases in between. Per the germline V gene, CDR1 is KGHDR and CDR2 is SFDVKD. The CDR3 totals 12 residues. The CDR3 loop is CATSKPGQTQYF. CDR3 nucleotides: TGTGCCACCAGTAAGCCGGGACAGACCCAGTACTTC.

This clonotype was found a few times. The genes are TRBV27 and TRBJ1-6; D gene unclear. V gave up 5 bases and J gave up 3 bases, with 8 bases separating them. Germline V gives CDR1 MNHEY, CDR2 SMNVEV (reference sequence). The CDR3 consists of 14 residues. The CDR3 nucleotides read TGTGCCAGCAGTGCACAGTACTATAATTCACCCCTCCACTTT. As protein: CASSAQYYNSPLHF.

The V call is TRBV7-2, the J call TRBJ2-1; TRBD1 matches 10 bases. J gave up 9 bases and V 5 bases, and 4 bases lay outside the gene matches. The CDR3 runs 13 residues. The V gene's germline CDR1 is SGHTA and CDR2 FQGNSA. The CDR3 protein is CASSAGTGVEQFF. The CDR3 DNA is TGTGCCAGCAGCGCCGGGACAGGGGTTGAGCAGTTCTTC.

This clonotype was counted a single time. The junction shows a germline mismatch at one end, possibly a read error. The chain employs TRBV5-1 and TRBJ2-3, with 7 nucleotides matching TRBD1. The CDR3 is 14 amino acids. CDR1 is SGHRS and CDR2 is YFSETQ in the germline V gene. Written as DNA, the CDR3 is TGCGCCAGCGGCTTCCGACAGGGAAGGGATCCGCAGTATTTT. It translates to CASGFRQGRDPQYF. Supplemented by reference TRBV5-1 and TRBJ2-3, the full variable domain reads KAGVTQTPRYLIKTRGQQVTLSCSPISGHRSVSWYQQTPGQGLQFLFEYFSETQRNKGNFPGRFSGRQFSNSRSEMNVSTLELGDSALYLCASGFRQGRDPQYFGPGTRLTVL.

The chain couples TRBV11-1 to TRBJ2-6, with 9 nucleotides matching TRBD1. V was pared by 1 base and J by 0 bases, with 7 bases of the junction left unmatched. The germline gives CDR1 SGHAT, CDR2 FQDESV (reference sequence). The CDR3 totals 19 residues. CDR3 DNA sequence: TGTGCCAGCAGCTTAGATAGGACAGGGGCGAGCTCTGGGGCCAACGTCCTGACTTTC. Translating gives CASSLDRTGASSGANVLTF.

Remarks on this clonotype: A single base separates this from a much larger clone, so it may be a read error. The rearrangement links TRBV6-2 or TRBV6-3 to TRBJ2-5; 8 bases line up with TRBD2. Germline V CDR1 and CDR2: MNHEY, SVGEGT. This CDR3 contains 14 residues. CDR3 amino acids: CASKKSGRQEAQYF. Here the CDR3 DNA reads TGTGCCAGCAAGAAGAGCGGGAGACAAGAGGCCCAGTACTTC.

DNA of the CDR3: TGCAGTGCTGCGGACGGGACGGGAGGGGCCAACGTCCTGACTTTC. Its translation: CSAADGTGGANVLTF. V is TRBV20-1 and J is TRBJ2-6, with D tentatively TRBD1 or TRBD2 (5 bases each). This CDR3 is 15 amino acids long. Germline V CDR1 and CDR2: DFQATT, SNEGSKA (reference sequence). Deletions cut 5 bases from V and 4 bases from J, with 15 bases between.

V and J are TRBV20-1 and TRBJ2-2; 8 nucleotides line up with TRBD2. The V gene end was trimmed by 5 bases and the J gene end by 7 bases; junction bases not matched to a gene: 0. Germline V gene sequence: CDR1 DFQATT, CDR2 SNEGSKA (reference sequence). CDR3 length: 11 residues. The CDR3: CSAGTSGELFF. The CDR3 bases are TGCAGTGCTGGGACTAGCGGGGAGCTGTTTTTT.

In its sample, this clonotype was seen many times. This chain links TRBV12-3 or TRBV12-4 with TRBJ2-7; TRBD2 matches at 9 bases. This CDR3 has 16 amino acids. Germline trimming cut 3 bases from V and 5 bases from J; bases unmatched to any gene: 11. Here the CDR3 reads CASSLGAAGGSHEQYF. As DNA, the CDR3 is TGTGCCAGCAGTTTGGGCGCGGCGGGAGGGTCCCACGAGCAGTACTTC.

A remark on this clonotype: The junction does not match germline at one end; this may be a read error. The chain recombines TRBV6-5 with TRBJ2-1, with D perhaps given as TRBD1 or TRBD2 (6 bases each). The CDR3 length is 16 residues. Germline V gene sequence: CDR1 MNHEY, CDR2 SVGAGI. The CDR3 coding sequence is TGTGCCAGCAGTCACTCGAACGGGGGCACTTACAATGAGCAGTTCTTC. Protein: CASSHSNGGTYNEQFF.

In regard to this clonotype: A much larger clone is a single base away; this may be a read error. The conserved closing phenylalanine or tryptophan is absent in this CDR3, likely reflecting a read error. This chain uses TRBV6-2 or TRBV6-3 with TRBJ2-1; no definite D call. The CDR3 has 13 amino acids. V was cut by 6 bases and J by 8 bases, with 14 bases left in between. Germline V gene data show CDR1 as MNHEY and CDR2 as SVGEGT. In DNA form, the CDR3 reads TGTGCCAGCAGGAGTAGGGCTCTGGATGAGCAGTTCCTC. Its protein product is CASRSRALDEQFL.

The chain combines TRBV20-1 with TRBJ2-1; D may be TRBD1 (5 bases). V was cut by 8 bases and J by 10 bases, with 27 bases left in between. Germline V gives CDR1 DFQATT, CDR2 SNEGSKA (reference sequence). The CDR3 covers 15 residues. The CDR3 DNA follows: TGCAGTACTGGTTTGGTGAGGTCAGGGCAGGAGGAGCAGTTCTTC. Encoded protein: CSTGLVRSGQEEQFF.

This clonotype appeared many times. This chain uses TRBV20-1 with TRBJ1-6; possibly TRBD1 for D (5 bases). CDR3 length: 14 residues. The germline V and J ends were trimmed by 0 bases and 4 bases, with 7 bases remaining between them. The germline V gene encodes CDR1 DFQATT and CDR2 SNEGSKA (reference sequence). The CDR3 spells CSARDGTYNSPLHF. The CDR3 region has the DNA TGCAGTGCTAGAGATGGGACGTATAATTCACCCCTCCACTTT.

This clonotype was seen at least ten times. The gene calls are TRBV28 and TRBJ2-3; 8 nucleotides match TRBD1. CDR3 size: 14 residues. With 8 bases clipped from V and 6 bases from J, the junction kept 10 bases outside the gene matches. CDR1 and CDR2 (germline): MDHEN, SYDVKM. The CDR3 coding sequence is TGTGCCAGCCTCGGACAGGGAGTGACGGATACGCAGTATTTT. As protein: CASLGQGVTDTQYF. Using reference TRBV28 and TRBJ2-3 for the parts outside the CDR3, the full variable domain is DVKVTQSSRYLVKRTGEKVFLECVQDMDHENMFWYRQDPGLGLRLIYFSYDVKMKEKGDIPEGYSVSREKKERFSLILESASTNQTSMYLCASLGQGVTDTQYFGPGTRLTVL.

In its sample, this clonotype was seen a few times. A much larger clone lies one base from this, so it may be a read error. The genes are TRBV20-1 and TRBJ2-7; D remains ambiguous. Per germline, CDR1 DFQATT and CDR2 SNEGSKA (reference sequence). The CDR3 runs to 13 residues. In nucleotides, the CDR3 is TGCAGTGCAGACCGGTTCTACTCCTACGCGCAGTACTTC. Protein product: CSADRFYSYAQYF.

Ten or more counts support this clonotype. Here the CDR3 DNA reads TGTGCCAGCAGCTCGGGGGGGGGTTCCTACAATGAGCAGTTCTTC. This codes for CASSSGGGSYNEQFF. The rearrangement joins TRBV7-9 to TRBJ2-1, with 8 positions matching TRBD2. The J segment lost 1 base and the V segment lost 4 bases, leaving 3 bases of the junction unmatched. This CDR3 has 15 amino acids. Germline CDR1 SEHNR, CDR2 FQNEAQ (reference sequence).

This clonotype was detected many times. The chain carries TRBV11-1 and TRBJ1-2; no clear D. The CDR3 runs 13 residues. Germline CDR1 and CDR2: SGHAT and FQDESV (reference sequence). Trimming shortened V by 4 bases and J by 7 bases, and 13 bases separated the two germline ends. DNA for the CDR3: TGTGCCAGCAGCTCTTGGTTGTCCGGTGGCTACACCTTC. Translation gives CASSSWLSGGYTF.

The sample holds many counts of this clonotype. Written as DNA, the CDR3 is TGTGCCAGCAGTCCCTTGGCCGAGCAGTACTTC. It specifies CASSPLAEQYF. The chain links TRBV28 to TRBJ2-7, with D uncertain. The length of the CDR3 is 11 residues. Looked up from germline, CDR1 is MDHEN and CDR2 is SYDVKM. Between the trimmed V and J ends, which lost 5 bases and 6 bases, there was a span of 8 bases.

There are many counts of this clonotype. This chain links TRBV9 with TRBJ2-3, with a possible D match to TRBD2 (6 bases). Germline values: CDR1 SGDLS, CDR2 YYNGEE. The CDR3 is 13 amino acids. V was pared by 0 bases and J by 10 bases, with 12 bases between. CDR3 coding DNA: TGTGCCAGCAGCGTAGGAACAGCGGGCTCGCAGTATTTT. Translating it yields CASSVGTAGSQYF.

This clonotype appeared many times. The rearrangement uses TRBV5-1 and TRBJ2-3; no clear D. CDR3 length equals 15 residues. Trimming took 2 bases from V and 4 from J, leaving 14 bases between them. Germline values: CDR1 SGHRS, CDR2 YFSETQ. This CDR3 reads CASSFRAPGADTQYF. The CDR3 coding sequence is TGCGCCAGCAGCTTCCGGGCCCCGGGCGCAGATACGCAGTATTTT.

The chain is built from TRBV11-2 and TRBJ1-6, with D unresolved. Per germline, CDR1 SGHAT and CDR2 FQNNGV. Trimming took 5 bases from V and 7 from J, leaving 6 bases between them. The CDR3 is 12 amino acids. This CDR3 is CASSLSNSPLHF. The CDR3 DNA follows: TGTGCCAGCAGCCTGAGCAATTCACCCCTCCACTTT.

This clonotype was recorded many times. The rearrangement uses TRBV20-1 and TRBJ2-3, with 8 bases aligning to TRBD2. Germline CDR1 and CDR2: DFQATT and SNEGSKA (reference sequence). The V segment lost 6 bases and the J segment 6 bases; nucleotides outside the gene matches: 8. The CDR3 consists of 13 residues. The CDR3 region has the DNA TGCAGTGCAATACAGCGGGAGCAGGATACGCAGTATTTT. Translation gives CSAIQREQDTQYF.

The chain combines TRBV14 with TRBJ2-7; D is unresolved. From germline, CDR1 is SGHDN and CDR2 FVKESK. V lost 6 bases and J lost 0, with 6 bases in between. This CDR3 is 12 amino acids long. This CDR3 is CASRRSSYEQYF. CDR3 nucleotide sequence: TGTGCCAGCAGGAGGAGCTCCTACGAGCAGTACTTC.

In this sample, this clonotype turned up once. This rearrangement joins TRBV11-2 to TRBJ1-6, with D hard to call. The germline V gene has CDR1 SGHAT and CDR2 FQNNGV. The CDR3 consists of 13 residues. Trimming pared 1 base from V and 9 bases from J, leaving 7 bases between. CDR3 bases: TGTGCCAGCAGCTTAGGCGATAGTTCACCCCTCCACTTT. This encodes CASSLGDSSPLHF.

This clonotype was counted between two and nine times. The CDR3 region is CASSESRDHSYNEQFF. In DNA form, the CDR3 reads TGCGCCAGCAGTGAGTCGCGGGACCACTCCTACAATGAGCAGTTCTTC. The V and J genes are TRBV10-1 and TRBJ2-1; tentatively, D is TRBD2 (6 bases). The CDR3 contains 16 residues. The ends were cut back, 0 bases at V and 0 bases at J, with 9 bases in the middle. Germline assignment: CDR1 WNHNN and CDR2 SYGVQD (reference sequence).

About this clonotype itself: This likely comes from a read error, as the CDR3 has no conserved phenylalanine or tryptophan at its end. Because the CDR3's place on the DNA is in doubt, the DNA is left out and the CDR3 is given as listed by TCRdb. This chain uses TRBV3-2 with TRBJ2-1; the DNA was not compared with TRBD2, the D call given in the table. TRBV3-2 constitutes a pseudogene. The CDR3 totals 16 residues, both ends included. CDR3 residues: CASSQGGPRTYSEQFL.

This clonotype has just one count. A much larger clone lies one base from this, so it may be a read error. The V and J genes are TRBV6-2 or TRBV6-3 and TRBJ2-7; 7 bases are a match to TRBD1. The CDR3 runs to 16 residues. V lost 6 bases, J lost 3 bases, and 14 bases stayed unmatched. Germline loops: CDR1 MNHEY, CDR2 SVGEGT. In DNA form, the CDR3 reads TGTGCCAGCAGCTACGACAGGGCGGCAGGATTCTACGAGCAGTACTTC. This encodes CASSYDRAAGFYEQYF.

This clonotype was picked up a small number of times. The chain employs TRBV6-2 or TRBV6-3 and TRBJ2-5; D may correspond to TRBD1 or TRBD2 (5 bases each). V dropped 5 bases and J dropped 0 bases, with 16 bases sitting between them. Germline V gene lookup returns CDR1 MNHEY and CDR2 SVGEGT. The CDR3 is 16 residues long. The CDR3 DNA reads TGTGCCAGCAGTCCCTTAGAGGGGACGTACCAAGAGACCCAGTACTTC. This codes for CASSPLEGTYQETQYF.

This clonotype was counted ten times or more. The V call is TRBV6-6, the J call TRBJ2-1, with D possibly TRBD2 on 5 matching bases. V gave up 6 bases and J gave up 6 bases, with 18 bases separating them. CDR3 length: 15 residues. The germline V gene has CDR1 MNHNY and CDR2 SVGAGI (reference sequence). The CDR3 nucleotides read TGTGCCAGCAGCCTACACCAGACTAACCCCAATGAGCAGTTCTTC. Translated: CASSLHQTNPNEQFF.

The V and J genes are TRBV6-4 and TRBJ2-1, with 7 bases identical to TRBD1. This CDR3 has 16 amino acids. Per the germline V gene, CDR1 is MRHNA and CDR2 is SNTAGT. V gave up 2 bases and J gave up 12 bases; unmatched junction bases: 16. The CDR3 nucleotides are TGTGCCAGCAGTGACACAGACAGGGATAAGGTCTATACGCAGTTCTTC. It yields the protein CASSDTDRDKVYTQFF.